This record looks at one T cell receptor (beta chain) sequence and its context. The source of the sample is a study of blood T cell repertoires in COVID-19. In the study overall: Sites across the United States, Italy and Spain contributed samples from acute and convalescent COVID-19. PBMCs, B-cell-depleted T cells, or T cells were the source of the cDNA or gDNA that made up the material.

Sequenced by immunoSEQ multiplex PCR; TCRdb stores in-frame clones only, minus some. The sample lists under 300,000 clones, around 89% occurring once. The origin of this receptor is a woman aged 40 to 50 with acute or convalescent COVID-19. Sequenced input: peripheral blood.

As DNA, the CDR3 is TGTGCCAGCAGCGTAGGGGTGCAGGGGATGAACACTGAAGCTTTCTTT. Its protein is CASSVGVQGMNTEAFF. The gene calls are TRBV9 and TRBJ1-1, with D perhaps matching TRBD1 (6 bases). Germline V gene data show CDR1 as SGDLS and CDR2 as YYNGEE. The V and J ends lost 0 bases and 0 bases respectively, with 12 bases between them. The CDR3 runs to 16 residues. The complete variable domain, with remaining parts taken from reference TRBV9 and TRBJ1-1, reads DSGVTQTPKHLITATGQRVTLRCSPRSGDLSVYWYQQSLDQGLQFLIQYYNGEERAKGNILERFSAQQFPDLHSELNLSSLELGDSALYFCASSVGVQGMNTEAFFGQGTRLTVV.